The present entry profiles one T cell receptor (beta chain) with its context. The antigen is not known. The record originates from a study of vaccination and CD4 T cells after COVID-19. Treatment noted: roughly 10-day PBMC culture with coronavirus spike peptide pools or control peptides (ViraFEST assay). ViraFEST expanded antigen-specific T cells with peptide pools, then sequenced TCRs. PCR tests turned positive between March and December 2020, before US Alpha, Beta and Delta variants. Around 2.1 million PBMCs went into each well for culture with roughly 10 IU/ml IL-2 and 10 ug/ml peptide pools. The germline CDR1 and CDR2 sequences are SQVTM and ANQGSEA. The CDR3 is 13 amino acids. Trimming removed 0 bases from V and 0 bases from J, with 5 bases in between. The assay that was used to sequence DNA from cultured CD4+ T cells was the Oncomine TCR Beta short-read assay. Cultures of CD4+ T cells served as the source for extracting genomic DNA. TCRdb used MiXCR to reprocess the PCR reads, holding one entry per CDR3 protein. The table shows roughly 8,000 distinct CDR3 sequences, with around 70% occurring only once.

The sequenced sample consisted of CD4+ T cells from blood, cultured in vitro. This clonotype originated in a human donor who had recovered from COVID-19. The J gene is TRBJ1-1, the V gene TRBV29-1, with no clear D. This CDR3 reads CSVEETMNTEAFF. CDR3 bases: TGCAGCGTTGAAGAGACCATGAACACTGAAGCTTTCTTT. Using reference TRBV29-1 and TRBJ1-1 for the parts outside the CDR3, the full variable domain is SAVISQKPSRDICQRGTSLTIQCQVDSQVTMMFWYRQQPGQSLTLIATANQGSEATYESGFVIDKFPISRPNLTFSTLTVSNMSPEDSSIYLCSVEETMNTEAFFGQGTRLTVV.